The 19 T cell receptor beta chains below were found in one sample sequenced in a study of early T cells in non-severe SARS-CoV-2 infection. TCRdb re-analysed the 5' RACE reads in MiXCR, keeping a single row per CDR3 protein. The repertoire holds tens of thousands of distinct CDR3 sequences, with under 8% as singletons. The material was whole blood, obtained at baseline. Receptors originate from an adult who was a healthcare worker with PCR-confirmed SARS-CoV-2 infection or an uninfected control (not recorded which).

The chain uses TRBV2 and TRBJ2-7; no clear D gene. The CDR3 loop spans 11 amino acids. Germline V gene sequence: CDR1 SNHLY, CDR2 FYNNEI. Trimming left V 7 bases short and J 7 bases short, with 11 bases between. CDR3 residues: CASTGVGEQYF. The CDR3, as DNA: TGTGCCAGCACCGGAGTGGGGGAGCAGTACTTC.

This clonotype has more than one count but fewer than ten. This rearrangement joins TRBV7-2 to TRBJ1-3; unclear D gene. This CDR3 comprises 12 residues. Trimming took off 2 bases at V and 7 bases at J, with 6 bases between the two ends. The germline V gene has CDR1 SGHTA and CDR2 FQGNSA. The chain's CDR3 is CASSLMLNTIYF. CDR3 DNA: TGTGCCAGCAGCTTAATGCTCAACACCATATATTTT.

This clonotype came up a few times. CDR3 region: CASSLDGGLSSTDTQYF. CDR3 coding DNA: TGTGCCAGCAGCTTAGACGGGGGCCTTTCTAGCACAGATACGCAGTATTTT. The chain combines TRBV7-2 with TRBJ2-3, with D perhaps matching TRBD1 or TRBD2 (6 bases each). This CDR3 has 17 residues. Looked up from germline, CDR1 is SGHTA and CDR2 is FQGNSA. Trimming pared 1 base from V and 0 bases from J, leaving 14 bases between.

The rearrangement uses TRBV20-1 and TRBJ1-5; D is perhaps TRBD1 (6 bases). Germline V gene lookup returns CDR1 DFQATT and CDR2 SNEGSKA (reference sequence). This CDR3 is 16 amino acids long. Trimming shortened V by 0 bases and J by 0 bases, and 12 bases separated the two germline ends. CDR3 region: CSARDAGEYSNQPQHF. The CDR3 nucleotides read TGCAGTGCTAGAGATGCAGGGGAGTATAGCAATCAGCCCCAGCATTTT.

The chain employs TRBV4-3 and TRBJ1-1, with TRBD1 as a possible D gene (5 bases). The CDR3 covers 16 residues. Germline assignment: CDR1 LGHNA and CDR2 YSLEER. V lost 3 bases and J lost 6, with 20 bases in between. In nucleotides, the CDR3 is TGCGCCAGCAGCCATTCCTTTGAGGGGAAGAATCCTGAAGCTTTCTTT. It translates to CASSHSFEGKNPEAFF.

This clonotype was seen repeatedly, ten times or more. This chain joins TRBV6-2 or TRBV6-3 and TRBJ1-2; weak D call: TRBD1 (5 bases). Trimming left V 0 bases short and J 6 bases short, with 11 bases between. Germline CDR1 and CDR2: MNHEY and SVGEGT. This CDR3 comprises 14 residues. The CDR3 here is CASSYSAGRDGYTF. The CDR3 coding sequence is TGTGCCAGCAGTTACTCCGCGGGCAGGGATGGCTACACCTTC.

This clonotype appeared many times. At one of its ends the junction is not consistent with the germline gene, which may arise from a read error. The rearrangement links TRBV29-1 to TRBJ2-2, with D tentatively TRBD2 (5 bases). Per germline, CDR1 SQVTM and CDR2 ANQGSEA. This CDR3 has 12 amino acids. As DNA, the CDR3 is TGCAGCGTTGACCCGGAGACCGGGGAGCTTTTTTTT. Its protein is CSVDPETGELFF.

There are many counts of this clonotype. The chain employs TRBV7-8 and TRBJ2-7; D is possibly TRBD1 (5 bases). Trimming cost V 9 bases and J 3 bases, with 15 bases left between them. Germline CDR1 SGHVS, CDR2 FQNEAQ. The CDR3 totals 13 residues. The CDR3 sequence: CASSQGYGYEQYF. CDR3 in DNA: TGTGCCAGTAGTCAGGGCTACGGCTACGAGCAGTACTTC.

The gene calls are TRBV20-1 and TRBJ2-3; 8 bases agree with TRBD1. Germline assignment: CDR1 DFQATT and CDR2 SNEGSKA (reference sequence). The CDR3 length is 15 residues. V shed 3 bases, J shed 1 base, and the junction held 6 bases outside the gene matches. This CDR3 is CSASSRGLGTDTQYF. CDR3 nucleotides: TGCAGTGCTAGCAGCAGGGGGCTCGGCACAGATACGCAGTATTTT.

The chain is built from TRBV4-2 and TRBJ1-2, with 8 positions matching TRBD1. Trimming removed 0 bases from V and 3 bases from J; junction bases left unmatched: 6. The CDR3 loop spans 16 amino acids. The V gene's germline CDR1 is LGHNA and CDR2 YNFKEQ. CDR3 protein: CASSQDRGLLDYGYTF. The CDR3 region has the DNA TGTGCCAGCAGCCAAGACAGGGGGCTACTGGACTATGGCTACACCTTC.

The chain combines TRBV7-9 with TRBJ1-1; TRBD1 might be the D (5 bases). The germline V gene encodes CDR1 SEHNR and CDR2 FQNEAQ (reference sequence). V was clipped by 6 bases and J by 1 base, with 12 bases between them. The CDR3 loop spans 14 amino acids. The CDR3 sequence: CASSSGTENTEAFF. As DNA, the CDR3 is TGTGCCAGCAGTTCCGGGACGGAGAACACTGAAGCTTTCTTT.

Many counts were recorded for this clonotype. The V call is TRBV19, the J call TRBJ1-2; D gene ambiguous. CDR3 length equals 15 residues. V was shortened by 6 bases and J by 9 bases, with 23 bases between the two germline ends. Per germline, CDR1 LNHDA and CDR2 SQIVND (reference sequence). The CDR3 region has the DNA TGTGCCAGTAGCCCCCCGGCAGAGTATACCGATAGCTACACCTTC. As protein: CASSPPAEYTDSYTF.

Ten or more counts support this clonotype. The V and J genes are TRBV3-1 and TRBJ1-6; 11 bases are a match to TRBD1. Trimming cost V 4 bases and J 7 bases; bases outside gene matches: 9. Germline-derived CDR1 and CDR2 are LGHDT and YNNKEL (reference sequence). The CDR3 consists of 17 residues. Written as DNA, the CDR3 is TGTGCCAGCAGCCCTCGAACGGGACAGGGGGTAAATTCACCCCTCCACTTT. This gives the protein CASSPRTGQGVNSPLHF.

This clonotype occurred a few times. V is TRBV7-3 and J is TRBJ2-1; a weak D match, TRBD2 (5 bases). From germline, CDR1 is SGHTA and CDR2 FQGTGA. With 2 bases removed from V and 8 bases from J, the gap between germline ends came to 19 bases. The CDR3 is 16 residues long. This chain's CDR3 is CASSLGGWTGMDEQFF. In nucleotides, the CDR3 is TGTGCCAGCAGCTTAGGCGGGTGGACCGGGATGGATGAGCAGTTCTTC.

This clonotype was counted only a few times. This rearrangement joins TRBV29-1 to TRBJ1-4, with 9 bases aligning to TRBD1. Germline V gene lookup returns CDR1 SQVTM and CDR2 ANQGSEA. V lost 7 bases and J lost 8; bases outside the gene matches: 5. CDR3 length: 12 amino acids. This CDR3 reads CSGWTGDEKLFF. Here the CDR3 DNA reads TGCAGCGGCTGGACAGGGGACGAAAAACTGTTTTTT.

This clonotype was detected many times. The J gene is TRBJ1-6, the V gene TRBV2; 11 positions match TRBD1. The germline V gene encodes CDR1 SNHLY and CDR2 FYNNEI. J gave up 10 bases and V 7 bases, and 12 bases lay outside the gene matches. There are 16 residues in the CDR3. CDR3: CASTGQGATWGSPLHF. DNA for the CDR3: TGTGCCAGCACTGGACAGGGGGCGACCTGGGGCTCACCCCTCCACTTT.

This clonotype was seen more than once but under ten times. V is TRBV5-6 and J is TRBJ2-7, with D possibly TRBD1 on 5 matching bases. Germline-derived CDR1 and CDR2 are SGHDT and YYEEEE. V was clipped by 0 bases and J by 5 bases, with 18 bases between them. There are 16 residues in the CDR3. This chain's CDR3 is CASSLGTGRSTHEQYF. CDR3 bases: TGTGCCAGCAGCTTGGGCACAGGCCGATCTACTCACGAGCAGTACTTC.

The chain combines TRBV5-4 with TRBJ2-3, with TRBD2 matching over 9 bases. The CDR3 consists of 14 residues. J lost 4 bases, V lost 5 bases, and 5 bases had no gene match. The germline gives CDR1 SGHNT, CDR2 YYREEE (reference sequence). The DNA of the CDR3 is TGTGCCAGCAGACCGACTAGCGGACCAGATACGCAGTATTTT. Its translation is CASRPTSGPDTQYF. The whole variable domain, filled in from reference TRBV5-4 and TRBJ2-3, reads ETGVTQSPTHLIKTRGQQVTLRCSSQSGHNTVSWYQQALGQGPQFIFQYYREEENGRGNFPPRFSGLQFPNYSSELNVNALELDDSALYLCASRPTSGPDTQYFGPGTRLTVL.

This chain joins TRBV4-1 and TRBJ1-1; D not resolved. The CDR3 loop spans 14 amino acids. V lost 2 bases and J lost 7, with 14 bases in between. Germline-derived CDR1 and CDR2 are MGHRA and YSYEKL. In DNA form, the CDR3 reads TGCGCCAGCAGCCAAAAGTCAGAGCGCAATGAAGCTTTCTTT. As protein: CASSQKSERNEAFF.